This note documents a single T cell receptor (beta chain) sequence. Antigen unknown. CDR1 is MNHEY and CDR2 is SMNVEV in the germline V gene (reference sequence). The CDR3 is 17 amino acids. This specimen belongs to a study of shared clonotypes between healthy human individuals. Study conclusions and caveats: It was anticipated that sequencing depth would influence how many clonotypes donors shared. Represented genetic and exposure-history diversity was restricted by having few donors. Clonotypes shared by all four donors outscored non-shared clonotypes in generation probability. Shared across a few donors were approximately 5% of the naive CD4 clonotypes.

Only in-frame clones appear in the TCRdb table, and some are missing; sequencing was by immunoSEQ multiplex PCR. The sample shows hundreds of thousands of clones, 85% to 95% of them seen only once. As defined, naive CD8 cells were CD45RO-negative and positively selected for CCR7, with terminally differentiated effector memory CD45RA+ cells excluded. This clonotype originated in a woman in her thirties in good health. Specimen: naive CD8+ T cells sorted from blood. The V and J genes are TRBV27 and TRBJ2-5; perhaps TRBD2 as D (5 bases). The J call is doubtful: the DNA matches TRBJ2-7 better. The DNA for the CDR3 is TGTGCCAGCAGTTTACTGTCTCGGGCGGGCCACTCCTACGAGCAGTACTTC. Its protein product is CASSLLSRAGHSYEQYF.